This is a list of T cell receptor beta chains from one sample in a study of blood T cell repertoires in COVID-19. Sequencing used immunoSEQ multiplex PCR; TCRdb keeps in-frame clones, though not all of them. Of under 55,000 clones listed, roughly 84% are singletons. Sequenced: peripheral blood. These receptors were obtained from a human donor in a cohort sampled during active COVID-19. Both conserved end residues are part of each CDR3. A D gene is named only where the DNA matches it firmly. Size tells how often a clone was seen (once, few, many) or the class of an expanded clone, and some rows leave it out.

d_gene: TRBD2
v_gene: TRBV6-6
j_gene: TRBJ2-1
abundance: .
CDR3aa: CASSPSGGAGNEQFF
CDR3nt: TGTGCCAGCAGTCCTAGCGGGGGGGCCGGGAATGAGCAGTTCTTC

d_gene: TRBD1
v_gene: TRBV18
j_gene: TRBJ2-3
abundance: .
CDR3aa: CASSSNRGGTDTQYF
CDR3nt: TGTGCCAGCTCAAGTAACAGGGGAGGCACAGATACGCAGTATTTT

d_gene: .
v_gene: TRBV28
j_gene: TRBJ1-5
abundance: .
CDR3aa: CASSLEGEGGNQPQHF
CDR3nt: TGTGCCAGCAGTTTAGAGGGGGAGGGCGGCAATCAGCCCCAGCATTTT

d_gene: .
v_gene: TRBV7-2
j_gene: TRBJ2-1
abundance: .
CDR3aa: CASSRWRDSEQFF
CDR3nt: TGTGCCAGCAGCCGGTGGCGGGACAGTGAGCAGTTCTTC

d_gene: TRBD1
v_gene: TRBV3-1/TRBV3-2
j_gene: TRBJ1-1
abundance: .
CDR3aa: CASSLRPGGRAEAFF
CDR3nt: TGTGCCAGCAGCCTCCGACCAGGGGGCAGGGCTGAAGCTTTCTTT

d_gene: TRBD2
v_gene: TRBV7-2
j_gene: TRBJ2-1
abundance: .
CDR3aa: CASRISGGSSYNEQFF
CDR3nt: TGTGCCAGCAGGATTAGCGGGGGGAGCTCCTACAATGAGCAGTTCTTC

d_gene: TRBD1
v_gene: TRBV2
j_gene: TRBJ1-1
abundance: .
CDR3aa: CASRVDRGRAFF
CDR3nt: TGTGCCAGCAGAGTGGACAGGGGTCGGGCTTTCTTT

d_gene: TRBD1
v_gene: TRBV28
j_gene: TRBJ2-7
abundance: few
CDR3aa: CASANRGQAYEQYF
CDR3nt: TGTGCCAGCGCAAACAGGGGGCAGGCCTACGAGCAGTACTTC

d_gene: .
v_gene: TRBV6-6
j_gene: TRBJ2-5
abundance: .
CDR3aa: CASSYSSAKETQYF
CDR3nt: TGTGCCAGCAGTTACTCAAGCGCAAAAGAGACCCAGTACTTC

d_gene: .
v_gene: TRBV7-9
j_gene: TRBJ1-5
abundance: .
CDR3aa: CASSLTGDNQPQHF
CDR3nt: TGTGCCAGCAGCTTAACAGGCGACAATCAGCCCCAGCATTTT

d_gene: .
v_gene: TRBV7-9
j_gene: TRBJ1-1
abundance: .
CDR3aa: CASSGDIVTEAFF
CDR3nt: TGTGCCAGCAGTGGGGACATTGTCACTGAAGCTTTCTTT

d_gene: TRBD1
v_gene: TRBV19
j_gene: TRBJ2-7
abundance: .
CDR3aa: CASSSDPGQGKYF
CDR3nt: TGTGCCAGTAGTTCCGACCCTGGACAGGGAAAGTACTTC

d_gene: TRBD2
v_gene: TRBV3-1/TRBV3-2
j_gene: TRBJ2-7
abundance: .
CDR3aa: CASSRRLAGAHEQYF
CDR3nt: TGTGCCAGCAGCCGTCGACTAGCGGGGGCACACGAGCAGTACTTC

d_gene: TRBD1
v_gene: TRBV6-5
j_gene: TRBJ1-2
abundance: .
CDR3aa: CASSSVPTGNGYTF
CDR3nt: TGTGCCAGCAGTTCCGTCCCGACAGGGAATGGCTACACCTTC

d_gene: .
v_gene: TRBV21-1
j_gene: TRBJ2-3
abundance: .
CDR3aa: CASSRSSGGPPDTQYF
CDR3nt: TGTGCCAGCAGCAGGTCCTCGGGGGGGCCCCCAGATACGCAGTATTTT

d_gene: TRBD1
v_gene: TRBV28
j_gene: TRBJ1-2
abundance: once
CDR3aa: CASSSPQGQGRGGYTF
CDR3nt: TGTGCCAGCAGTTCCCCTCAAGGACAGGGTCGAGGTGGCTACACCTTC

d_gene: .
v_gene: TRBV27
j_gene: TRBJ2-1
abundance: .
CDR3aa: CASSSVQRSYNEQFF
CDR3nt: TGTGCCAGCAGTTCCGTACAACGCTCCTACAATGAGCAGTTCTTC

d_gene: TRBD1
v_gene: TRBV5-1
j_gene: TRBJ2-7
abundance: .
CDR3aa: CASSLDGQVAYEQYF
CDR3nt: TGCGCCAGCAGCTTGGACGGACAGGTGGCCTACGAGCAGTACTTC

d_gene: .
v_gene: TRBV7-8
j_gene: TRBJ1-6
abundance: .
CDR3aa: CASSSSGGGRSPLHF
CDR3nt: TGTGCCAGCAGCTCCTCCGGGGGGGGAAGGTCACCCCTCCACTTT

d_gene: .
v_gene: TRBV21-1
j_gene: TRBJ1-6
abundance: .
CDR3aa: CASPSTGQGNLALHF
CDR3nt: TGTGCCAGCCCCTCCACCGGACAGGGGAATTTGGCCCTCCACTTT

d_gene: .
v_gene: TRBV4-2
j_gene: TRBJ2-3
abundance: .
CDR3aa: CASSQDLASDTQYF
CDR3nt: TGTGCCAGCAGCCAAGATCTGGCCTCAGATACGCAGTATTTT

d_gene: TRBD1
v_gene: TRBV5-4
j_gene: TRBJ1-3
abundance: .
CDR3aa: CASSQDRVSGNTIYF
CDR3nt: TGTGCCAGCAGTCAAGACAGGGTCTCTGGAAACACCATATATTTT

d_gene: .
v_gene: TRBV19
j_gene: TRBJ2-1
abundance: .
CDR3aa: CASSIGSVNEQFF
CDR3nt: TGTGCCAGTAGTATAGGGTCGGTCAATGAGCAGTTCTTC

d_gene: TRBD1
v_gene: TRBV5-1
j_gene: TRBJ2-1
abundance: .
CDR3aa: CASSLVPGQGAHEQFF
CDR3nt: TGCGCCAGCAGCTTGGTCCCCGGACAGGGGGCACATGAGCAGTTCTTC

d_gene: .
v_gene: TRBV30
j_gene: TRBJ1-1
abundance: .
CDR3aa: CAWTSPGPASFF
CDR3nt: TGTGCCTGGACTTCGCCGGGTCCCGCTTCTTTCTTT

d_gene: TRBD2
v_gene: TRBV5-4
j_gene: TRBJ2-7
abundance: .
CDR3aa: CASSVGAAGPLATYEQYF
CDR3nt: TGTGCCAGCAGCGTTGGAGCAGCGGGACCCCTCGCGACCTACGAGCAGTACTTC

d_gene: .
v_gene: TRBV19
j_gene: TRBJ1-5
abundance: once
CDR3aa: CASKEQGPYSNQPQHF
CDR3nt: TGTGCCAGTAAGGAACAGGGTCCTTATAGCAATCAGCCCCAGCATTTT

d_gene: .
v_gene: TRBV7-2
j_gene: TRBJ1-1
abundance: .
CDR3aa: CASSFRHEAFF
CDR3nt: TGTGCCAGCAGCTTCCGACATGAAGCTTTCTTT

d_gene: TRBD1
v_gene: TRBV7-8
j_gene: TRBJ1-1
abundance: .
CDR3aa: CASSFFVGGQGTEAFF
CDR3nt: TGTGCCAGCAGCTTTTTCGTTGGGGGACAGGGCACTGAAGCTTTCTTT

d_gene: TRBD2
v_gene: TRBV7-7
j_gene: TRBJ2-5
abundance: once
CDR3aa: CASSLGGGPQETQYF
CDR3nt: TGTGCTAGCAGCCTCGGGGGGGGACCTCAAGAGACCCAGTACTTC

d_gene: .
v_gene: TRBV7-6
j_gene: TRBJ1-1
abundance: .
CDR3aa: CASSFGQKNTEAFF
CDR3nt: TGTGCCAGCAGCTTTGGACAGAAGAACACTGAAGCTTTCTTT

d_gene: .
v_gene: TRBV5-5
j_gene: TRBJ2-2
abundance: .
CDR3aa: CASSWGTSTGELFF
CDR3nt: TGTGCCAGCAGCTGGGGTACTAGTACCGGGGAGCTGTTTTTT

d_gene: TRBD1
v_gene: TRBV7-2
j_gene: TRBJ2-2
abundance: .
CDR3aa: CASKGTALTGELFF
CDR3nt: TGTGCCAGCAAGGGGACAGCACTCACCGGGGAGCTGTTTTTT

d_gene: TRBD1
v_gene: TRBV4-3
j_gene: TRBJ1-5
abundance: few
CDR3aa: CASSLRGQGDQPQHF
CDR3nt: TGCGCCAGCAGCCTTCGAGGCCAGGGGGACCAGCCCCAGCATTTT

d_gene: .
v_gene: TRBV6-6
j_gene: TRBJ2-2
abundance: .
CDR3aa: CASGARGTGELFF
CDR3nt: TGTGCCAGCGGGGCAAGGGGCACCGGGGAGCTGTTTTTT

d_gene: TRBD1
v_gene: TRBV7-9
j_gene: TRBJ2-5
abundance: .
CDR3aa: CASSLGQGGQGEETQYF
CDR3nt: TGTGCCAGCAGCTTGGGACAGGGGGGGCAGGGGGAAGAGACCCAGTACTTC

d_gene: TRBD1
v_gene: TRBV6-5
j_gene: TRBJ1-3
abundance: .
CDR3aa: CASSYWRQGVLNTIYF
CDR3nt: TGTGCCAGCAGTTACTGGCGACAGGGAGTATTAAACACCATATATTTT

d_gene: TRBD1
v_gene: TRBV5-1
j_gene: TRBJ2-7
abundance: .
CDR3aa: CASSLGTGRDEQYF
CDR3nt: TGCGCCAGCAGCTTGGGGACAGGGCGCGACGAGCAGTACTTC

d_gene: .
v_gene: TRBV11-2
j_gene: TRBJ2-5
abundance: .
CDR3aa: CASSFPPGTQYLQETQYF
CDR3nt: TGTGCCAGCAGCTTCCCCCCAGGGACTCAATACCTCCAAGAGACCCAGTACTTC

d_gene: TRBD1
v_gene: TRBV7-2
j_gene: TRBJ1-3
abundance: few
CDR3aa: CASSPHRGLSGNTIYF
CDR3nt: TGTGCCAGCAGCCCACACAGGGGTCTCTCTGGAAACACCATATATTTT